This T cell receptor beta chain derives from a study of post-analysis software for immune sequencing data. Study conclusions and caveats: Patients showed TRBV5-6, TRBV5-1 and TRBV20-1 among five TRBV segments more frequent than in controls.

The J segment lost 11 bases and the V segment lost 2 bases, leaving 8 bases of the junction unmatched. CDR1 DFQATT and CDR2 SNEGSKA come from the germline V gene (reference sequence). The CDR3 length is 12 residues. Every TCR beta cDNA library bore unique molecular identifiers. The authors obtained 400,000 to 600,000 cDNA molecules from around 0.96 to 9.9 million T cells. TCRdb independently ran MiXCR on the PCR reads; one entry per CDR3 protein. The repertoire includes approximately 150,000 distinct CDR3 sequences, about 30% of them detected once, and approximately 1.4% sits in the top ten. This clonotype has at least ten counts. Its target is unknown. A much larger clone lies one base from this, so it may be a read error.

The chain links TRBV20-1 to TRBJ2-5; 7 bases align to TRBD2. This receptor was identified in a girl aged 5 to 17 with multiple sclerosis. The sample taken for sequencing was blood. CDR3 region: CSARLADNEQYF. In DNA, the CDR3 is TGCAGTGCTAGACTAGCGGACAATGAGCAGTACTTC.